A selection of T cell receptor beta chains follows, all from one sample in a study of T cell changes during pregnancy in multiple sclerosis. Measured with immunoSEQ multiplex PCR; TCRdb has only the in-frame clones, and not every one. The repertoire holds 50,000 to 65,000 clones, with around 96% as singletons. This sample comprised CD8+ T cells from peripheral blood mononuclear cells, obtained after pregnancy. These receptors were taken from a female donor with multiple sclerosis, enrolled in a pregnancy study. Each CDR3 is given with its conserved first and last residue. Clone size is stated in some rows and not others, as once, few, many or a class when expanded.

V	length	size	J	CDR3
TRBV27	13	.	TRBJ2-7	CASSFNRVNEQYF
TRBV27	15	.	TRBJ2-7	CASSLGGRPAYEQYF
TRBV4-3	16	.	TRBJ2-7	CASSQTTSGYSYEQYF
TRBV19	14	.	TRBJ2-7	CASSTSAGWYEQYF
TRBV7-6	16	.	TRBJ2-7	CASSLGASGSSYEQYF
TRBV5-1	14	.	TRBJ2-7	CASSSTGGVYEQYF
TRBV4-1	17	.	TRBJ2-1	CASSQALSGSSYNEQFF
TRBV7-9	13	.	TRBJ2-5	CASSLDVRETQYF
TRBV28	16	.	TRBJ2-5	CASSHYRGTAQETQYF
TRBV13	18	.	TRBJ2-6	CASSLWRQGISGANVLTF
TRBV15	14	.	TRBJ1-4	CATTTVNLNEKLFF
TRBV18	14	.	TRBJ1-1	CASSPYRDNTEAFF
TRBV27	13	few	TRBJ1-1	CASSPGTPTEAFF
TRBV6-5	14	.	TRBJ2-3	CASGGTGGTDTQYF
TRBV9	11	.	TRBJ1-2	CASSVGGIGTF
TRBV2	15	.	TRBJ2-7	CASSEELAGSYEQYF
TRBV7-6	15	.	TRBJ1-2	CASSPYGQGGYGYTF
TRBV2	13	.	TRBJ2-7	CASRETSGYEQYF
TRBV5-8	12	.	TRBJ1-1	CASTLSPTEAFF
TRBV9	12	.	TRBJ2-1	CASSVDSRGQFF
TRBV2	14	.	TRBJ2-7	CASRGLAGVYEQYF
TRBV6-6	16	.	TRBJ2-7	CASSYPGEYRSYEQYF
TRBV5-1	15	.	TRBJ1-1	CASSLAGQGGTEAFF
TRBV29-1	14	.	TRBJ2-7	CSVEVPSGSYEQYF
TRBV28	11	.	TRBJ2-5	CASSFRETQYF
TRBV29-1	12	.	TRBJ2-7	CSVEEGNYEQYF
TRBV2	15	.	TRBJ2-7	CASIPSGTRSSEQYF
TRBV9	16	.	TRBJ2-1	CASSHLTGTGEGEQFF
TRBV29-1	14	.	TRBJ2-7	CSVDAGQGSYEQYF
TRBV5-8	13	.	TRBJ2-7	CASSFPGSYEQYF
TRBV27	13	.	TRBJ1-1	CASSFGLNTEAFF
TRBV10-3	22	once	TRBJ1-4	CAISPAAANSGTGLRRGEKLFF
TRBV11-2	12	medium-sized	TRBJ1-3	CASSRPGNTIYF
TRBV7-8	14	.	TRBJ2-1	CASSRAGGYNEQFF
TRBV15	18	.	TRBJ2-5	CATSRGHSAGGGGETQYF
TRBV14	15	.	TRBJ1-4	CASSPIRGAGEKLFF
TRBV9	14	.	TRBJ2-3	CASSAPLATDTQYF
TRBV2	14	.	TRBJ2-1	CASSPSGSSYEQFF
TRBV7-9	17	.	TRBJ2-7	CASSPPAGGTALYEQYF
TRBV29-1	17	.	TRBJ2-7	CSVAGLAGGLERYEQYF
TRBV19	13	.	TRBJ2-7	CASRGTGDYEQYF
TRBV2	15	.	TRBJ2-7	CASSAGTGPLYEQYF
TRBV29-1	13	.	TRBJ1-2	CSVPRQGEEGYTF